The source of this T cell receptor beta chain is a study of somatic mutations in cytotoxic T cells in rheumatoid arthritis. Germline V gene data show CDR1 as MNHNY and CDR2 as SVGAGI (reference sequence). The CDR3 runs 15 residues. The V and J ends lost 6 bases and 9 bases respectively, with 23 bases between them. Positive selection with magnetic beads achieved the isolation of CD4+ and CD8+ cells, followed by a flow cytometry check of purity. TCRdb's table, derived via immunoSEQ multiplex PCR, lists solely in-frame clones and lacks some. The sample includes 15,000 to 20,000 clones, about 74% of them seen just once.

The TCR comes from an adult with rheumatoid arthritis. This chain links TRBV6-6 with TRBJ1-2; a possible D gene is TRBD1 (6 bases). Sequenced material: CD8+ T cells sorted from blood. The CDR3 here is CASSLLTRTADRYTF. In nucleotides, the CDR3 is TGTGCCAGCAGCTTACTCACGAGGACAGCTGATCGCTACACCTTC.